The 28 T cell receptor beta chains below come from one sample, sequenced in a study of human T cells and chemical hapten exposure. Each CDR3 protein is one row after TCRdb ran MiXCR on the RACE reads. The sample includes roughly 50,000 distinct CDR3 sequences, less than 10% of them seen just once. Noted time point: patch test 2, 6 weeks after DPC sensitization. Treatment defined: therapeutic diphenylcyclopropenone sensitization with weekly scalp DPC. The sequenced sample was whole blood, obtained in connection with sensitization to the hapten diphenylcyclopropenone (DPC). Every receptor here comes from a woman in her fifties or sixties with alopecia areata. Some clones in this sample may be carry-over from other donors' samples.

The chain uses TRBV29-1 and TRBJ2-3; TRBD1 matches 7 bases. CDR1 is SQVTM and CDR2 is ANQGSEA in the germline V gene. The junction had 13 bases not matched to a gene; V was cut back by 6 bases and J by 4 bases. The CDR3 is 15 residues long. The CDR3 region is CSVAGTDGPPDTQYF. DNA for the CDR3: TGCAGCGTAGCCGGGACAGACGGGCCCCCAGATACGCAGTATTTT.

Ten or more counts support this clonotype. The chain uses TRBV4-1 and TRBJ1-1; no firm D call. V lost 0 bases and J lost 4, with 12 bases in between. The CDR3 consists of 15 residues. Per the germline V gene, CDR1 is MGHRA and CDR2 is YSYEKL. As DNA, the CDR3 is TGCGCCAGCAGCCAAGAAGAATTCAGGATCACTGAAGCTTTCTTT. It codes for CASSQEEFRITEAFF.

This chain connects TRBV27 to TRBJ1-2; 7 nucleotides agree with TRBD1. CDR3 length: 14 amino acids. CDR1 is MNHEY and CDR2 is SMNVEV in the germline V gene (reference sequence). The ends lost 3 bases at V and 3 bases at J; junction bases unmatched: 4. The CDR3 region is CASSLRGLDYGYTF. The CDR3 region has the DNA TGTGCCAGCAGTTTGAGGGGGCTGGACTATGGCTACACCTTC.

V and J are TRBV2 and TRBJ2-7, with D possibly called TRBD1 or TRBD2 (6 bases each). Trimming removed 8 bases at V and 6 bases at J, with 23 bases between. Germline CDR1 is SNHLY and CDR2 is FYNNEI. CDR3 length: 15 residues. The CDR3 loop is CASRGGTTGRSEQYF. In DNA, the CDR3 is TGTGCCAGCCGTGGAGGGACCACAGGGAGGAGCGAGCAGTACTTC.

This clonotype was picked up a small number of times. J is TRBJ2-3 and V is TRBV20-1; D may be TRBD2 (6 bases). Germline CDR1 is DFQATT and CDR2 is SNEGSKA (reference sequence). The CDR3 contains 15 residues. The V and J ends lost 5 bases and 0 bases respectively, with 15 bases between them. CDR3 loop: CSAQIPGASTDTQYF. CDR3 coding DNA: TGCAGTGCTCAGATCCCGGGAGCTAGCACAGATACGCAGTATTTT.

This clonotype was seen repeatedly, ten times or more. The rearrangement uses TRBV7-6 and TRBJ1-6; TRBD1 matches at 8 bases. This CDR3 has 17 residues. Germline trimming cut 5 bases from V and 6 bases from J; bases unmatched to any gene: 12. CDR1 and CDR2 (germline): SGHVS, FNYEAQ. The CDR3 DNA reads TGTGCCAGCAGCCCAGCGGGACAGGCCGGGAGTAATTCACCCCTCCACTTT. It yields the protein CASSPAGQAGSNSPLHF.

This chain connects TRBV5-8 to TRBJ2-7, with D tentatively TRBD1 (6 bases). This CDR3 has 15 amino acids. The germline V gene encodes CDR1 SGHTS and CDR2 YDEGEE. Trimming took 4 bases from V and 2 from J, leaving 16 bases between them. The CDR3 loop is CASSPGQVKTYEQYF. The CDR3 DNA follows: TGTGCCAGCAGCCCGGGACAAGTAAAAACCTACGAGCAGTACTTC.

CDR3 residues: CASSGRTSGIDQETQYF. The CDR3 DNA reads as TGCGCCAGCAGCGGCCGGACTAGCGGAATAGACCAAGAGACCCAGTACTTC. This sequence joins TRBV5-1 and TRBJ2-5; 10 positions match TRBD2. Germline CDR1 reads SGHRS; CDR2 reads YFSETQ. The CDR3 contains 17 residues. The trim removed 4 bases at V and 0 bases at J, leaving 9 bases unmatched. Supplemented by reference TRBV5-1 and TRBJ2-5, the full variable domain reads KAGVTQTPRYLIKTRGQQVTLSCSPISGHRSVSWYQQTPGQGLQFLFEYFSETQRNKGNFPGRFSGRQFSNSRSEMNVSTLELGDSALYLCASSGRTSGIDQETQYFGPGTRLLVL.

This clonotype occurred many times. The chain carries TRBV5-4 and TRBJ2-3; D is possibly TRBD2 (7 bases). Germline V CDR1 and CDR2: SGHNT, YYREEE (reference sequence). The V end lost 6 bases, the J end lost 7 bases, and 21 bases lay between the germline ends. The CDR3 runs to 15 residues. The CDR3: CASTLGGGGENTQYF. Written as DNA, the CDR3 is TGTGCCAGCACCCTAGGGGGAGGGGGAGAGAATACGCAGTATTTT.

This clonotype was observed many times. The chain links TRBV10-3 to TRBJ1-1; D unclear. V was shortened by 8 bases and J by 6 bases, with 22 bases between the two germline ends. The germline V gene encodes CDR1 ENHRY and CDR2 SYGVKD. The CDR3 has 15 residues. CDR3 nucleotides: TGTGCCATCTCCTTCAAGCCGGCGGAAATTTCTGAAGCTTTCTTT. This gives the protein CAISFKPAEISEAFF.

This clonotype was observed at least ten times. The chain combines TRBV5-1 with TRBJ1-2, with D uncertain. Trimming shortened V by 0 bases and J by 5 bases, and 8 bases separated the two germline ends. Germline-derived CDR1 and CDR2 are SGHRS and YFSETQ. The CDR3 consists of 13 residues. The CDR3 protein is CASSLDRNYGYTF. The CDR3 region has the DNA TGCGCCAGCAGCTTGGACAGAAATTATGGCTACACCTTC.

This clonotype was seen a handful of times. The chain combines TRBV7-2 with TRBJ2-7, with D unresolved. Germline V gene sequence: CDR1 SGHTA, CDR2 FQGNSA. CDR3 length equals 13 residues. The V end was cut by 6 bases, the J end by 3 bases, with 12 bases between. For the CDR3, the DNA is TGTGCCAGCAGTCGCTCAGAAGTCTACGAGCAGTACTTC. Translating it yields CASSRSEVYEQYF.

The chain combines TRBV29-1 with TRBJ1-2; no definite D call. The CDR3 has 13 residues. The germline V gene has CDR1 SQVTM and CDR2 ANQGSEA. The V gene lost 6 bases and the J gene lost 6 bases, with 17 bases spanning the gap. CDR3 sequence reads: CSVQDLRIDGYTF. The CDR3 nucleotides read TGCAGCGTCCAGGACCTTCGAATCGATGGCTACACCTTC.

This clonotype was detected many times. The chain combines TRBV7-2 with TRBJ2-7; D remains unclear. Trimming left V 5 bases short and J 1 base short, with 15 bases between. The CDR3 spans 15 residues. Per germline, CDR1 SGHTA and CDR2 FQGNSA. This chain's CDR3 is CASSPQGGRSYEQYF. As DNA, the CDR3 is TGTGCCAGCAGCCCCCAAGGTGGCAGATCCTACGAGCAGTACTTC.

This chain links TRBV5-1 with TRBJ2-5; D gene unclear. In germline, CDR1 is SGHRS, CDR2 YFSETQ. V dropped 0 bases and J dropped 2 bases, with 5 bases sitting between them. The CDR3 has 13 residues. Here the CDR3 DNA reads TGCGCCAGCAGCTTGGAAGGTCAAGAGACCCAGTACTTC. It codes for CASSLEGQETQYF.

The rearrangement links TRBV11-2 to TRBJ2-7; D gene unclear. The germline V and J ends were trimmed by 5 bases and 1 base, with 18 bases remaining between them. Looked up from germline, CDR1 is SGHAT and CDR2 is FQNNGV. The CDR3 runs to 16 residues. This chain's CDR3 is CASSPPRTGRSYEQYF. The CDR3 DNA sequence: TGTGCCAGCAGCCCACCCCGGACCGGACGGTCCTACGAGCAGTACTTC.

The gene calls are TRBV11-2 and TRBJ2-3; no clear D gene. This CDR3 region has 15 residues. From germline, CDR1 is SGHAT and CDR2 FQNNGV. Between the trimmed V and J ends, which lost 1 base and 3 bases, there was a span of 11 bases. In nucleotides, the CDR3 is TGTGCCAGCAGCTTAGTTTTCAAACCAACAGATACGCAGTATTTT. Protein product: CASSLVFKPTDTQYF.

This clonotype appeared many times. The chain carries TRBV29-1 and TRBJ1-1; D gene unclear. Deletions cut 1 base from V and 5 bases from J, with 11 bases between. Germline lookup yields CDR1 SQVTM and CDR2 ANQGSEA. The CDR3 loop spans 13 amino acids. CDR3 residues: CSVEGRFRTEAFF. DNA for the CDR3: TGCAGCGTTGAAGGCCGGTTTAGGACTGAAGCTTTCTTT.

The CDR3 region is CASSLSTGGGVGNQPQHF. The CDR3 bases are TGTGCCAGCAGCTTATCCACAGGGGGTGGGGTGGGCAATCAGCCCCAGCATTTT. V is TRBV7-8 and J is TRBJ1-5; 8 nucleotides match TRBD1. The CDR3 covers 18 residues. The V gene's germline CDR1 is SGHVS and CDR2 FQNEAQ. V lost 2 bases and J lost 2; bases outside the gene matches: 11.

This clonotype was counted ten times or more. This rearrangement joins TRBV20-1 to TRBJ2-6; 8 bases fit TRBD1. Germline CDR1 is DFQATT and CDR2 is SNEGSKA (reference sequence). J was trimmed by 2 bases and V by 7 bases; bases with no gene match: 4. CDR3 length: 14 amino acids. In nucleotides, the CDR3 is TGCAGTGGGTTACAGGGGGCTGGGGCCAACGTCCTGACTTTC. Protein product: CSGLQGAGANVLTF.

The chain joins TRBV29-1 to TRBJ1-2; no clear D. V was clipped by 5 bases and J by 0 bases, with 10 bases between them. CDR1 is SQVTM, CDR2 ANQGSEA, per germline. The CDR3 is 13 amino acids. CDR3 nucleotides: TGCAGCGTTCTGTTGTCCACTAACTATGGCTACACCTTC. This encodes CSVLLSTNYGYTF.

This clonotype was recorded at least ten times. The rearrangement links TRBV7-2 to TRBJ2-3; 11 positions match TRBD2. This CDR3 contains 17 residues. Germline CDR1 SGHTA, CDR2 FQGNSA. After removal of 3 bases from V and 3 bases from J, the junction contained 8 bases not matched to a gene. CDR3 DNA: TGTGCCAGCAGCTTCCTCTCTAGCGGGGGGAGGACAGATACGCAGTATTTT. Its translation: CASSFLSSGGRTDTQYF.

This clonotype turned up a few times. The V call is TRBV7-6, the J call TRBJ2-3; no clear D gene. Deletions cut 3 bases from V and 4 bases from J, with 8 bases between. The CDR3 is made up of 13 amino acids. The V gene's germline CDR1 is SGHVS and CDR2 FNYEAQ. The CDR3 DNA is TGTGCCAGCAGCTTTTCTATCCCAGATACGCAGTATTTT. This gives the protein CASSFSIPDTQYF.

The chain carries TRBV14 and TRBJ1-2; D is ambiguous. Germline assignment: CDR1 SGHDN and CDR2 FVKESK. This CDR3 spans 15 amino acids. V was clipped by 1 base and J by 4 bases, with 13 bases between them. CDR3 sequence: CASSQVEGWTYGYTF. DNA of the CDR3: TGTGCCAGCAGCCAAGTCGAGGGATGGACCTATGGCTACACCTTC.

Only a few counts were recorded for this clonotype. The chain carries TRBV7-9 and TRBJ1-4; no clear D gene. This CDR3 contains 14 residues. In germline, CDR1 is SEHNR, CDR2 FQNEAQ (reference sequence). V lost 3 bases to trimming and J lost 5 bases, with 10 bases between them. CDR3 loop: CASSFGPANEKLFF. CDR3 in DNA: TGTGCCAGCAGCTTCGGCCCGGCGAATGAAAAACTGTTTTTT. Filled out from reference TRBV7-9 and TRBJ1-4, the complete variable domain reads DTGVSQNPRHKITKRGQNVTFRCDPISEHNRLYWYRQTLGQGPEFLTYFQNEAQLEKSRLLSDRFSAERPKGSFSTLEIQRTEQGDSAMYLCASSFGPANEKLFFGSGTQLSVL.

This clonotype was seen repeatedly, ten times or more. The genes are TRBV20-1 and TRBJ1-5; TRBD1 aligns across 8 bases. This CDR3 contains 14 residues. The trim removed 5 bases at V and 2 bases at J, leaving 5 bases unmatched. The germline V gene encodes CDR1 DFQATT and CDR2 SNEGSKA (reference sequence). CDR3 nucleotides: TGCAGTGCTCGACAGGGGACGGGCAATCAGCCCCAGCATTTT. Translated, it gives CSARQGTGNQPQHF.

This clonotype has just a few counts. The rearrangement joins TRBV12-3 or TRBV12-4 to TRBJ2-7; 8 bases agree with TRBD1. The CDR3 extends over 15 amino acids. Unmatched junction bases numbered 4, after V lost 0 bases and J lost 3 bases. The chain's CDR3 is CASSLAGTGGYEQYF. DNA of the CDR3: TGTGCCAGCAGTTTAGCCGGGACAGGAGGCTACGAGCAGTACTTC.

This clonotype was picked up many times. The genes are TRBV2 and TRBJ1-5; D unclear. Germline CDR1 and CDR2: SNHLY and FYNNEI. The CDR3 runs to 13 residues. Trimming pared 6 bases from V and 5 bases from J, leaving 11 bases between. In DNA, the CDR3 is TGTGCCAGCAGCCCTAACTTGTATCAGCCCCAGCATTTT. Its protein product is CASSPNLYQPQHF.